This T cell receptor beta chain derives from a study of regulatory T cells in long-lasting Graves disease. Turning to the study itself: Disease was considered persistent Graves' disease after over 5 years of antithyroid drugs (with positive TSH receptor antibodies).

Study-wide results and limits: Since the sample size was small, accuracy may have been reduced. The TCR repertoire of persistent Graves' patients was less diverse than that of newly diagnosed ones.

This clonotype has ten or more counts. Its antigen is unidentified. V lost 6 bases, J lost 7 bases, and 12 bases lay in between. The CDR3 contains 12 residues. Germline loops: CDR1 SNHLY, CDR2 FYNNEI. Time point here: persistent/refractory GD, antithyroid drugs over 5 years with positive TRAb. From RNA extracted from PBMCs, the TCR library was made. Both iRepertoire HTBI primers and Arm-PCR of CDR3 regions were used to build the TCR beta libraries. TCRdb redid the calling of the multiplex PCR reads with MiXCR, one entry per CDR3 protein. The profile shows a few hundred thousand distinct CDR3 sequences, 23% of them singletons.

The V and J genes are TRBV2 and TRBJ1-2; tentatively, D is TRBD1 (5 bases). This TCR came from a female donor with Graves disease. Source: peripheral blood mononuclear cells (PBMCs), taken when the disease was refractory, from a patient treated with antithyroid drugs. The chain's CDR3 is CASRAGIGGYTF. CDR3 coding DNA: TGTGCCAGCAGGGCAGGGATTGGTGGCTACACCTTC. Supplemented by reference TRBV2 and TRBJ1-2, the full variable domain reads EPEVTQTPSHQVTQMGQEVILRCVPISNHLYFYWYRQILGQKVEFLVSFYNNEISEKSEIFDDQFSVERPDGSNFTLKIRSTKLEDSAMYFCASRAGIGGYTFGSGTRLTVV.